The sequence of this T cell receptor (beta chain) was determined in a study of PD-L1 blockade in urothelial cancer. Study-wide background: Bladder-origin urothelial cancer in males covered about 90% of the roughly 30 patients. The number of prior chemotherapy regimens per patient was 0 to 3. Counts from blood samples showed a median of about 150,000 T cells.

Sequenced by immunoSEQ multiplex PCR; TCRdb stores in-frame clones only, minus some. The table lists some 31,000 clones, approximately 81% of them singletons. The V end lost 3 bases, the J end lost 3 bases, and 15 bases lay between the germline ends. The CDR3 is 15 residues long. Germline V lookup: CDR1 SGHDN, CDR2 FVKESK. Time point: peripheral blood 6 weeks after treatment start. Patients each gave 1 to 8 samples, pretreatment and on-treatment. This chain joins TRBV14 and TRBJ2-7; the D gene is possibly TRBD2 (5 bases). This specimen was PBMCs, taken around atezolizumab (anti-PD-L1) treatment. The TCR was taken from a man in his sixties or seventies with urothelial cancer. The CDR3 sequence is CASSHPLSGSYEQYF. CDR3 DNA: TGTGCCAGCAGCCACCCCCTTTCGGGGAGCTACGAGCAGTACTTC.